This TCR beta chain came from a study of blood T cell repertoires in COVID-19. Overall study: COVID-19 samples collected from the United States, Italy and Spain covered acute and convalescent phases. Sample material is recorded as cDNA or gDNA derived from T cells, B-cell-depleted T cells, or PBMCs.

Authors' processing steps: How many nucleated cells were present was estimated from reference gene primer amplification. TCRdb keeps only in-frame clones here, not all; method: immunoSEQ multiplex PCR. V, J and clone size are those of that table, while D and trimming were read from the DNA. The sample includes more than 110,000 clones, about three quarters of them seen just once. The sample taken for sequencing was peripheral blood. This TCR came from a woman older than 75 with active or convalescent COVID-19.

CDR3 amino acids: CASSFRTGGQYEQFF. The CDR3 DNA reads as TGCGCCAGCAGCTTTCGTACAGGGGGCCAGTATGAGCAGTTCTTC. The chain couples TRBV5-1 to TRBJ2-1; 9 nucleotides align to TRBD1. The germline gives CDR1 SGHRS, CDR2 YFSETQ. J lost 8 bases, V lost 2 bases, and 8 bases had no gene match. This CDR3 is built from 15 residues.